This T cell receptor (beta chain) emerged from a study of blood T cells in healthy people across ages. Regarding the study as a whole: Higher diversity and more naive CD4+ cells were features of long-lived donors, compared to aged donors.

The length of the CDR3 is 14 residues. With V trimmed by 3 bases and J by 10 bases, 5 bases remained unmatched. CDR1 and CDR2 (germline): SEHNR, FQNEAQ (reference sequence). With a J-beta primer mix and a sample-barcoded 5' primer, a second PCR ran about 7 to 12 cycles. Each CDR3 protein gets one entry after TCRdb re-called the 5' RACE reads with MiXCR. The repertoire holds over 700,000 distinct CDR3 sequences, with roughly 53% as singletons. Note on this clonotype: The antigen remains undetermined.

Sequences were obtained from blood. The chain recombines TRBV7-9 with TRBJ2-1; 11 bases fit TRBD2. This receptor was identified in a man aged 80 or over in good health. CDR3 DNA: TGTGCCAGCAGCTTGACTAGCGGGGAGGAGGAGCAGTTCTTC. Protein product: CASSLTSGEEEQFF.